This TCR beta chain derives from a study of T cell responses to AZD1222 COVID-19 vaccine. Clones were read by immunoSEQ multiplex PCR, and TCRdb kept only the in-frame ones, dropping some. This table has about 140,000 clones, around 93% appearing once. The CDR3 has 17 amino acids. Germline CDR1 reads MNHEY; CDR2 reads SVGEGT. After removal of 5 bases from V and 2 bases from J, the junction contained 7 bases not matched to a gene. Study-wide findings and caveats: Increased Spike-specific TCR breadth and depth were observed after two AZD1222 doses. Only after the peak T cell response were repertoires sampled. The donors showed a predominance of white British ancestry and of females, with possible underestimation of clonal diversity. Among vaccine-associated CD4 TCRs, coverage spanned spike, with dominance at 160-218 and 743-854.

Worth noting for this clone: The antigen remains unidentified.

This clonotype was obtained from an adult who received the AZD1222 COVID-19 vaccine. The chain employs TRBV6-2 or TRBV6-3 and TRBJ2-7; 15 nucleotides align to TRBD2. Sequenced here: peripheral blood, sampled 28 days after the second AZD1222 dose. CDR3 DNA: TGTGCCAGCAGTACCTGGACTAGCGGGAGGGTAACCTACGAGCAGTACTTC. Residues: CASSTWTSGRVTYEQYF.